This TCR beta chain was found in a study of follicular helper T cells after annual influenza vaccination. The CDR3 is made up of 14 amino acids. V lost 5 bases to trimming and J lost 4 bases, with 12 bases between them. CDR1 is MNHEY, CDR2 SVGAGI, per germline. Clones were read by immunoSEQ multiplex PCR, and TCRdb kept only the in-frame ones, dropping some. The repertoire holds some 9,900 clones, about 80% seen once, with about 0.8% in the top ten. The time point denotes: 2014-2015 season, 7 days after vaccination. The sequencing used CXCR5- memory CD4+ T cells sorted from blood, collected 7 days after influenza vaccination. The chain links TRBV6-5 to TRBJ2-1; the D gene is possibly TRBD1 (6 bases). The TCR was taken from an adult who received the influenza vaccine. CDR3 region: CASSTGTPYNEQFF. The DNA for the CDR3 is TGTGCCAGCAGTACTGGGACACCATACAATGAGCAGTTCTTC.